The clone carrying this T cell receptor (beta chain) was seen a few times. The source of the sample is a study of blood T cell repertoires in COVID-19. Study overall: Whether acute or convalescent, the COVID-19 samples came from the United States, Italy and Spain.

The CDR3 consists of 14 residues. V lost 2 bases and J 6 bases, leaving 14 bases between the germline ends. The germline V gene has CDR1 SGDLS and CDR2 YYNGEE. Profiled with immunoSEQ multiplex PCR; TCRdb holds only in-frame clones, not every one. The sample comprises about 16,000 clones, about 89% of which are singletons, and 20% to 25% rests with the top ten. This clonotype was obtained from a man aged 55 to 70 with acute or convalescent COVID-19. The source material was peripheral blood. This chain joins TRBV9 and TRBJ1-1; no clear D gene. Written as DNA, the CDR3 is TGTGCCAGCAGCGTCGAGCGGACGGGCTCTGAAGCTTTCTTT. The encoded protein is CASSVERTGSEAFF.